This is a list of T cell receptor beta chains from one sample in a study of blood T cell repertoires in COVID-19. Data came from immunoSEQ multiplex PCR; TCRdb stores just in-frame clones and leaves some out. The table records under 95,000 clones, about 68% of them present only once. Input material: peripheral blood. All receptors come from a man aged 45-60 years with active or convalescent COVID-19. The CDR3 runs from the conserved cysteine through the conserved F or W. A D gene is named only where the DNA matches it firmly. Not every row has a clone size; where given, it reads once, few, many or a size class.

d_call	clone_size	v_call	j_call	cdr3_nt	cdr3_aa
TRBD1	NA	TRBV11-2	TRBJ1-1	TGTGCCAGCAGGTCGACAGGGGGAACTGAAGCTTTCTTT	CASRSTGGTEAFF
NA	NA	TRBV7-6	TRBJ2-7	TGTGCCAGCAGCCCCGAATTAGCCGACGAGCAGTACTTC	CASSPELADEQYF
NA	few	TRBV5-1	TRBJ1-1	TGCGCCAGCCGTTCCACAGGAAAGGGGAACACTGAAGCTTTCTTT	CASRSTGKGNTEAFF
TRBD2	NA	TRBV19	TRBJ2-3	TGTGCCAGTAAACTAGCGGGGGCAGATACGCAGTATTTT	CASKLAGADTQYF
NA	once	TRBV14	TRBJ2-7	TGTGCCAGCAGCCTACGACAGAGCTTAAACCCCTACGAGCAGTACTTC	CASSLRQSLNPYEQYF
TRBD2	many	TRBV9	TRBJ2-3	TGTGCCAGCAGCGCTACTGGGGGGGGTCCCAGTCCCGATACGCAGTATTTT	CASSATGGGPSPDTQYF
NA	NA	TRBV4-1	TRBJ2-7	TGCGCCAGCAGCCAAGTGGCAACATCCTACGAGCAGTACTTC	CASSQVATSYEQYF
TRBD2	NA	TRBV7-2	TRBJ2-3	TGTGCCAGCAGCTTAAGACTAGCGGGGCCGCTTGCGATTACGCAGTATTTT	CASSLRLAGPLAITQYF
NA	NA	TRBV19	TRBJ1-5	TGTGCCAGTAGTTTGTTATCTACGGGAAATCAGCCCCAGCATTTT	CASSLLSTGNQPQHF
NA	NA	TRBV24-1	TRBJ2-1	TGTGCCACCAATGGTCCCAGCAATGAGCAGTTCTTC	CATNGPSNEQFF
NA	NA	TRBV9	TRBJ1-4	TGTGCCAGCAGCGTAGGCCAGGGTTTCACTAATGAAAAACTGTTTTTT	CASSVGQGFTNEKLFF
NA	NA	TRBV3-1/TRBV3-2	TRBJ2-7	TGTGCCAGCAGTGAAGCTGACGAGCAGTACTTC	CASSEADEQYF
TRBD1	few	TRBV10-3	TRBJ2-4	TGTGCCATCAGTGAGTTCTCCCTCTACAGGGGTTTAGCCAAAAACATTCAGTACTTC	CAISEFSLYRGLAKNIQYF
NA	NA	TRBV4-2	TRBJ1-2	TGTGCCAGCAGCCAAGAGGACAATGCTAACTATGGCTACACCTTC	CASSQEDNANYGYTF
NA	NA	TRBV29-1	TRBJ2-2	TGCAGCGTTGAGGGAGGGGGGAGCACCGGGGAGCTGTTTTTT	CSVEGGGSTGELFF
NA	NA	TRBV11-2	TRBJ1-6	TGTGCCAGCAGCTTAGCGCAGGGAGGCCCTTATAATTCACCCCTCCACTTT	CASSLAQGGPYNSPLHF
NA	NA	TRBV19	TRBJ1-1	TGTGCCACATCGTGGGGGGGGAACACTGAAGCTTTCTTT	CATSWGGNTEAFF
TRBD1	few	TRBV6-2/TRBV6-3	TRBJ1-1	TGTGCCAGCAGTTACGGGGGACAGGGGGGAGCGGGCACTGAAGCTTTCTTT	CASSYGGQGGAGTEAFF
NA	NA	TRBV19	TRBJ2-1	TGTGCCAGTAGTTCTTACTTGGGAGACAATGAGCAGTTCTTC	CASSSYLGDNEQFF
TRBD1	many	TRBV27	TRBJ2-1	TGTGCCAGCAGCTATGGGACAGGGAAAGATGAGCAGTTCTTC	CASSYGTGKDEQFF
NA	NA	TRBV21-1	TRBJ1-3	TGTGCCAGCAGCACCCGGACAGGGGCCTCTTTATGCTCTGGAAACACCATATATTTT	CASSTRTGASLCSGNTIYF
NA	few	TRBV7-3	TRBJ1-1	TGTGCCAGCAGCTTAGGGCGGAACACTGAAGCTTTCTTT	CASSLGRNTEAFF